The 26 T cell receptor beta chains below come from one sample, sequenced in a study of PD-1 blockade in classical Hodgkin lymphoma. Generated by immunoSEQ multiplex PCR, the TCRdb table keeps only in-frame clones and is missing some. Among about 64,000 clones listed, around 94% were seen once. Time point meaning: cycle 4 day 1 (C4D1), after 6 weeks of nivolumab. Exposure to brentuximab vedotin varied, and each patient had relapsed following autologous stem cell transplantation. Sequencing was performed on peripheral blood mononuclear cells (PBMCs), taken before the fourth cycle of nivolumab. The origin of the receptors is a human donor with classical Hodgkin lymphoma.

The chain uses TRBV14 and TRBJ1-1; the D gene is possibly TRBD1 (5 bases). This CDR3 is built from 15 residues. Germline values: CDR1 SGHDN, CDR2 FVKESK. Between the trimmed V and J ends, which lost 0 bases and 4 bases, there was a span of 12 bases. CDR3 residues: CASSQDSGGRTEAFF. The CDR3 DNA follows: TGTGCCAGCAGCCAAGATAGCGGGGGACGCACTGAAGCTTTCTTT.

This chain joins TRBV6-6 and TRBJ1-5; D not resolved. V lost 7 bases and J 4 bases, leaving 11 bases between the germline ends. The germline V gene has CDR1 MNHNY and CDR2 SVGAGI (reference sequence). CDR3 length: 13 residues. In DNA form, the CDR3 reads TGTGCCAGCAAACGCGTGGGAAATCAGCCCCAGCATTTT. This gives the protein CASKRVGNQPQHF.

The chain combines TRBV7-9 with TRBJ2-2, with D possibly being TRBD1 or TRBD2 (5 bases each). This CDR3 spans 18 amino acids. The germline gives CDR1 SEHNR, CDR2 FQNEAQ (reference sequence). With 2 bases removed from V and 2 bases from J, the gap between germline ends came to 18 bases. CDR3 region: CASSLRDRVGINTGELFF. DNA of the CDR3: TGTGCCAGCAGCTTACGGGACCGAGTGGGGATCAACACCGGGGAGCTGTTTTTT.

CDR3 DNA: TGTGCCAGCAGTTTTTTTGTACAGGGCCGACAGCCCCAGCATTTT. Protein product: CASSFFVQGRQPQHF. The chain carries TRBV28 and TRBJ1-5, with a tentative D call TRBD1 (6 bases). The germline V and J ends were trimmed by 3 bases and 7 bases, with 16 bases remaining between them. This CDR3 contains 15 residues. Looked up from germline, CDR1 is MDHEN and CDR2 is SYDVKM.

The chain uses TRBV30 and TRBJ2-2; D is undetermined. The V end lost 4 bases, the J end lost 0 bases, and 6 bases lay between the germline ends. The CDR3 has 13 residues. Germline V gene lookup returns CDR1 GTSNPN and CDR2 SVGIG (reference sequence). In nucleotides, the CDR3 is TGTGCCTGGATCCGGTCGAACACCGGGGAGCTGTTTTTT. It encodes CAWIRSNTGELFF. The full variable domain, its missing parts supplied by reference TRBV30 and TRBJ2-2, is SQTIHQWPATLVQPVGSPLSLECTVEGTSNPNLYWYRQAAGRGLQLLFYSVGIGQISSEVPQNLSASRPQDRQFILSSKKLLLSDSGFYLCAWIRSNTGELFFGEGSRLTVL.

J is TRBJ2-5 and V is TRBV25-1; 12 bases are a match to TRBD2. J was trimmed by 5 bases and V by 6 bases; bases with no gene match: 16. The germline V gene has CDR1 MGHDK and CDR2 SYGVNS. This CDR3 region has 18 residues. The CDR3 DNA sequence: TGTGCCAGCAGGGCCCGCACTAGCGGGGGGCCCCGTGGCGAGACCCAGTACTTC. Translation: CASRARTSGGPRGETQYF.

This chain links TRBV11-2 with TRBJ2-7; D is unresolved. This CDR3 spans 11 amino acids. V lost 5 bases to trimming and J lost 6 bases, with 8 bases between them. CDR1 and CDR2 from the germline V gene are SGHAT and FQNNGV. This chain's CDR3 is CASSGAPEQYF. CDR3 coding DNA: TGTGCCAGCAGCGGCGCTCCCGAGCAGTACTTC. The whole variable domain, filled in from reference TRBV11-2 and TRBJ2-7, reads EAGVAQSPRYKIIEKRQSVAFWCNPISGHATLYWYQQILGQGPKLLIQFQNNGVVDDSQLPKDRFSAERLKGVDSTLKIQPAKLEDSAVYLCASSGAPEQYFGPGTRLTVT.

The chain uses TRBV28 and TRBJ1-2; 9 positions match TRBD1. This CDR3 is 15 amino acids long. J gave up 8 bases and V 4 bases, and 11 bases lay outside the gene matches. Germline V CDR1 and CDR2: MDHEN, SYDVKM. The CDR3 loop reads CASSSLGTGLRGYTF. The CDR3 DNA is TGTGCCAGCAGTTCACTGGGGACAGGGTTGCGCGGCTACACCTTC.

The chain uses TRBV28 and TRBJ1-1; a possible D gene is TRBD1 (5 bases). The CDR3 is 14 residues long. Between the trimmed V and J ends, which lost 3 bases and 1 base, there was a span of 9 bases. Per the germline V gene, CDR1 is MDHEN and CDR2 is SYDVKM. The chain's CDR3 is CASSFKGRNTEAFF. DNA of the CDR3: TGTGCCAGCAGTTTTAAGGGGAGGAACACTGAAGCTTTCTTT.

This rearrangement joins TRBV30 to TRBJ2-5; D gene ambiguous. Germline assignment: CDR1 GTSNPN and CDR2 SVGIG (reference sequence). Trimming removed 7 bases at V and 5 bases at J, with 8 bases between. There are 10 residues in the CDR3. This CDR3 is CASGLETQYF. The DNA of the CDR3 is TGTGCCTCCGGTTTGGAGACCCAGTACTTC.

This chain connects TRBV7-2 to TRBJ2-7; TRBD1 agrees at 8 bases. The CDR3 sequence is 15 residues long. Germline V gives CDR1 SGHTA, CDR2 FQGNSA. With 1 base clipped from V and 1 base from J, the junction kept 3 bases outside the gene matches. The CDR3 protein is CASSLVTGGSYEQYF. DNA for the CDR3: TGTGCCAGCAGCTTAGTTACAGGGGGATCCTACGAGCAGTACTTC.

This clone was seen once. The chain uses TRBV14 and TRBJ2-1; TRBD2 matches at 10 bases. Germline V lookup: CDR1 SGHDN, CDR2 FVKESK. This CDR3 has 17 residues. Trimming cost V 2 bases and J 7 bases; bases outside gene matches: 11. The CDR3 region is CASSQPTLAGVNNEQFF. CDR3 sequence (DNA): TGTGCCAGCAGCCAACCTACGCTAGCGGGAGTAAATAATGAGCAGTTCTTC.

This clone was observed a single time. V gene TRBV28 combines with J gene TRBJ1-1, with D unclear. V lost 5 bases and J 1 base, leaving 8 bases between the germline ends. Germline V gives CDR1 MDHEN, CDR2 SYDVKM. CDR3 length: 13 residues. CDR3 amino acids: CASSPQWNTEAFF. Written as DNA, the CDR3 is TGTGCCAGCAGTCCACAGTGGAACACTGAAGCTTTCTTT.

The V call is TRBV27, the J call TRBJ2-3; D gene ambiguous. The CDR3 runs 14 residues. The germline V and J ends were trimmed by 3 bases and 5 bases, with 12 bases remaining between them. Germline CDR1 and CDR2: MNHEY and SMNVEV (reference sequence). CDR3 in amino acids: CASSLTDHRDTQYF. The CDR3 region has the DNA TGTGCCAGCAGTTTGACGGACCACCGAGATACGCAGTATTTT.

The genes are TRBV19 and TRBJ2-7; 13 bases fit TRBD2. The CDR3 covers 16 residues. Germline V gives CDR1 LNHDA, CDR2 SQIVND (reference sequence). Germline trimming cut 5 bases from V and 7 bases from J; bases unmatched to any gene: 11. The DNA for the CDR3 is TGTGCCAGTAGTGCACTAGCGGGAGGGCTCCTAGGGGAGCAGTACTTC. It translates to CASSALAGGLLGEQYF.

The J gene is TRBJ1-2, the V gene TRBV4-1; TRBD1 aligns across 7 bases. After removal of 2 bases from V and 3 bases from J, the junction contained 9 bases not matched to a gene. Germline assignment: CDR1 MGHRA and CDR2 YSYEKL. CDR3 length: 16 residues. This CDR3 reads CASSQLGTAADYGYTF. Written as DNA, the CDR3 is TGCGCCAGCAGCCAACTTGGGACAGCAGCGGACTATGGCTACACCTTC.

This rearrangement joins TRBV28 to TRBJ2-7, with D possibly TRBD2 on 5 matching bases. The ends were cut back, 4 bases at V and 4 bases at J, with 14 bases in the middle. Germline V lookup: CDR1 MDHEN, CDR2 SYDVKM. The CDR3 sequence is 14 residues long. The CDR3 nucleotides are TGTGCCAGCAGTTCTACCCCACGGGGTTACGAGCAGTACTTC. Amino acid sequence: CASSSTPRGYEQYF.

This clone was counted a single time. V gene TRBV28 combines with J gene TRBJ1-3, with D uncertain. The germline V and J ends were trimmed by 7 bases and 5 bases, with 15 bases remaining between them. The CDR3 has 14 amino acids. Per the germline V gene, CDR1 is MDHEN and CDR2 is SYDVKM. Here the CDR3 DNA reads TGTGCCAGCACTCAAGGACCCTCCAGAAACACCATATATTTT. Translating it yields CASTQGPSRNTIYF.

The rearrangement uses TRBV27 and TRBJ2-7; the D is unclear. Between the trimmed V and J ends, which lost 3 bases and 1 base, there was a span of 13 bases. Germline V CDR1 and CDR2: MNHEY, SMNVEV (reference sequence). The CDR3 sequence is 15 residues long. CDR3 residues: CASSFPGFHSYEQYF. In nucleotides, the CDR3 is TGTGCCAGCAGTTTTCCCGGGTTTCATTCCTACGAGCAGTACTTC.

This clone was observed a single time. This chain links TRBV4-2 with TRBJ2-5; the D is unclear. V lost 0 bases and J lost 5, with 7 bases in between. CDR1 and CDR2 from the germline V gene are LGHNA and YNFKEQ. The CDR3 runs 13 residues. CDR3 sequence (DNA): TGTGCCAGCAGCCAAGATCAAGGGGAGACCCAGTACTTC. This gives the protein CASSQDQGETQYF.

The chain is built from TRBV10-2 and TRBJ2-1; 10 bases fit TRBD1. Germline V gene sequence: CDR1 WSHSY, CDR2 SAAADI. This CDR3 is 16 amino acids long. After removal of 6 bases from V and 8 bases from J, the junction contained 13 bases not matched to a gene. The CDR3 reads CASRDATGQGIHEQFF. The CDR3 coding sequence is TGCGCCAGCAGGGACGCAACGGGACAGGGGATCCATGAGCAGTTCTTC.

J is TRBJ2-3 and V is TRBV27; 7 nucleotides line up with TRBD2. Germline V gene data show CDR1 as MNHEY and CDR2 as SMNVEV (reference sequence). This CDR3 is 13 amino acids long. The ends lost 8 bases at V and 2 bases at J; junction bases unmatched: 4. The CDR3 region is CASGLVNTDTQYF. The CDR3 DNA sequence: TGTGCCAGCGGACTAGTGAACACAGATACGCAGTATTTT.

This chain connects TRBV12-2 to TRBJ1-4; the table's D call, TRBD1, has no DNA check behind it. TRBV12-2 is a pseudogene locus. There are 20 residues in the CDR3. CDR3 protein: CASRFGKTGEFHGTNEKLFF. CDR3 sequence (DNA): TGTGCAAGTCGCTTCGGCAAGACAGGGGAATTTCACGGAACTAATGAAAAACTGTTTTTT.

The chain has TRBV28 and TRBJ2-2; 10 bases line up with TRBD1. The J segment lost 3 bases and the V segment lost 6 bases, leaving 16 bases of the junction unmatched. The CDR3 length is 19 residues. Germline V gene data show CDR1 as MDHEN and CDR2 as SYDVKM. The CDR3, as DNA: TGTGCCAGCAGAGAGACCGGGACAGGGGTGTCCTTGGACACCGGGGAGCTGTTTTTT. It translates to CASRETGTGVSLDTGELFF.

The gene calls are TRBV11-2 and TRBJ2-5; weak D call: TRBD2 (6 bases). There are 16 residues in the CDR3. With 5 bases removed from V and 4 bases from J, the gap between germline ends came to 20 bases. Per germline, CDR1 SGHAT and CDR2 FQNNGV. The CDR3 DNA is TGTGCCAGCAGCCCTTGGGGAGGCCGGGAACGAGAGACCCAGTACTTC. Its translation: CASSPWGGRERETQYF.

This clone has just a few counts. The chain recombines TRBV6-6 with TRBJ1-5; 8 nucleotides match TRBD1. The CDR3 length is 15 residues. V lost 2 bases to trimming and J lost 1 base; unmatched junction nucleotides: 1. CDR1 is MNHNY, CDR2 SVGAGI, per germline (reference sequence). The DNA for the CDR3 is TGTGCCAGCAGTTACCGGACAGGGAGCAATCAGCCCCAGCATTTT. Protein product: CASSYRTGSNQPQHF.